A single sample gave rise to the 18 T cell receptor beta chains below, sequenced in a study of cytomegalovirus exposure and HLA in healthy donors. PCR primers comprised 60 Vbeta and 13 Jbeta primers. Assay: immunoSEQ multiplex PCR; the TCRdb copy retains only in-frame clones and omits some. Seen in this sample are about 160,000 clones; the ten most common clones hold 1% to 1.5%. The material sequenced was PBMCs. The receptors shown here come from a woman aged 60-70 years in good health and CMV-seronegative.

CDR3 amino acids: CAISEFSGQKNTEAFF. CDR3 DNA sequence: TGTGCCATCAGTGAGTTCTCGGGACAGAAGAACACTGAAGCTTTCTTT. The chain is built from TRBV10-3 and TRBJ1-1; TRBD1 agrees at 7 bases. The CDR3 is made up of 16 amino acids. Germline V lookup: CDR1 ENHRY, CDR2 SYGVKD. V was pared by 1 base and J by 1 base, with 6 bases of the junction left unmatched.

V is TRBV4-2 and J is TRBJ2-5; a possible D gene is TRBD1 (6 bases). CDR1 and CDR2 (germline): LGHNA, YNFKEQ. Between the trimmed V and J ends, which lost 3 bases and 3 bases, there was a span of 14 bases. The CDR3 is 15 amino acids. CDR3 DNA sequence: TGTGCCAGCAGCCAGACTTGGGGGCTGAAAGAGACCCAGTACTTC. This gives the protein CASSQTWGLKETQYF.

The V gene is TRBV5-5, the J gene TRBJ2-3; 13 bases match TRBD2. The V gene's germline CDR1 is SGHKS and CDR2 YYEKEE (reference sequence). V shed 4 bases and J 2 bases; nucleotides not matched to a gene: 4. CDR3 size: 16 residues. The CDR3 DNA is TGTGCCAGCAGCGTACTAGCGGGGGGGCCCACAGATACGCAGTATTTT. It encodes CASSVLAGGPTDTQYF.

This chain connects TRBV5-4 to TRBJ1-2; TRBD1 matches at 11 bases. V trimming: 5 bases; J trimming: 4 bases; junction bases outside the gene matches: 13. The CDR3 has 17 amino acids. CDR1 is SGHNT, CDR2 YYREEE, per germline (reference sequence). CDR3 sequence (DNA): TGTGCCAGCAGGGAATGGGACAGGGGGGACTCCGGCTATGGCTACACCTTC. This translates into CASREWDRGDSGYGYTF.

The V call is TRBV9, the J call TRBJ2-2; 7 bases match TRBD1. Trimming at V came to 3 bases and at J to 4 bases, leaving 9 bases not matched to a gene. CDR3 length: 16 residues. CDR1 is SGDLS, CDR2 YYNGEE, per germline. The CDR3 DNA reads TGTGCCAGCAGCGCCCCCCAGGGGGTTACCACCGGGGAGCTGTTTTTT. Its translation: CASSAPQGVTTGELFF.

The chain is built from TRBV18 and TRBJ2-5; 8 bases match TRBD2. TRBJ2-7 explains the end of the DNA better; the J call may be wrong. Per the germline V gene, CDR1 is KGHSH and CDR2 is LQKENI. This CDR3 is 13 amino acids long. CDR3 sequence: CASSLAGAYEQYF. For the CDR3, the DNA is TGTGCCAGCTCCCTAGCGGGCGCCTACGAGCAGTACTTC.

The V and J genes are TRBV9 and TRBJ1-1; D gene uncertain. The CDR3 loop spans 13 amino acids. Germline assignment: CDR1 SGDLS and CDR2 YYNGEE. Trimming left V 0 bases short and J 2 bases short, with 5 bases between. CDR3 nucleotides: TGTGCCAGCAGCGTAGTTCCTAACACTGAAGCTTTCTTT. Encoded protein: CASSVVPNTEAFF.

This chain joins TRBV5-6 and TRBJ1-3, with D perhaps matching TRBD1 (6 bases). Germline V CDR1 and CDR2: SGHDT, YYEEEE. This CDR3 has 15 residues. The V end was cut by 5 bases, the J end by 2 bases, with 14 bases between. The CDR3 loop reads CASSFPGAAGNTIYF. DNA for the CDR3: TGTGCCAGCAGTTTTCCAGGGGCCGCTGGAAACACCATATATTTT.

This sequence joins TRBV11-3 and TRBJ1-1; D possibly corresponds to TRBD1 (5 bases). Germline CDR1 and CDR2: SGHNT and YENEEA. Trimming cost V 6 bases and J 1 base, with 9 bases left between them. This CDR3 contains 13 residues. The CDR3 spells CASSSGGNTEAFF. The CDR3 bases are TGTGCCAGCAGTTCGGGGGGGAACACTGAAGCTTTCTTT.

The J gene is TRBJ1-1, the V gene TRBV4-3, with TRBD1 matching 7 bases. V lost 1 base and J lost 1; bases outside the gene matches: 6. CDR3 length equals 16 residues. Germline assignment: CDR1 LGHNA and CDR2 YSLEER. The CDR3 is CASSQAKGAKNTEAFF. The CDR3, as DNA: TGCGCCAGCAGCCAAGCAAAGGGGGCAAAGAACACTGAAGCTTTCTTT.

The CDR3 DNA reads TGCAGCGTTGAAGAGGAGAGGGTCGGGGTTTTTGGCTACACCTTC. Amino acid sequence: CSVEEERVGVFGYTF. The V call is TRBV29-1, the J call TRBJ1-2; no definite D call. Deletions cut 0 bases from V and 7 bases from J, with 18 bases between. Germline V CDR1 and CDR2: SQVTM, ANQGSEA. CDR3 length equals 15 residues.

The chain has TRBV10-2 and TRBJ2-1; no firm D call. CDR1 and CDR2 (germline): WSHSY, SAAADI. Trimming removed 6 bases from V and 9 bases from J, with 9 bases in between. The CDR3 has 11 amino acids. CDR3 in DNA: TGCGCCAGCAGCGGTTCTCCTGAGCAGTTCTTC. This gives the protein CASSGSPEQFF.

V usage is TRBV5-1 and J usage is TRBJ2-7, with 9 bases matching TRBD1. The J segment lost 6 bases and the V segment lost 3 bases, leaving 4 bases of the junction unmatched. This CDR3 is 13 amino acids long. Looked up from germline, CDR1 is SGHRS and CDR2 is YFSETQ. This chain's CDR3 is CASSSGQGGEQYF. The CDR3 DNA sequence: TGCGCCAGCAGCTCGGGACAGGGTGGCGAGCAGTACTTC.

The J gene is TRBJ2-3, the V gene TRBV30; TRBD2 might be the D (6 bases). The V end lost 6 bases, the J end lost 5 bases, and 15 bases lay between the germline ends. The CDR3 contains 13 residues. Germline V gives CDR1 GTSNPN, CDR2 SVGIG (reference sequence). CDR3 in DNA: TGTGCCTGTGGAGGGCAGTGGGGAGATACGCAGTATTTT. It specifies CACGGQWGDTQYF.

V usage is TRBV2 and J usage is TRBJ2-7, with 7 positions matching TRBD1. The CDR3 is 14 amino acids. Germline trimming cut 3 bases from V and 5 bases from J; bases unmatched to any gene: 7. The germline gives CDR1 SNHLY, CDR2 FYNNEI. The CDR3 DNA reads TGTGCCAGCAGTGAGGGAAACAGGGGTCACGAGCAGTACTTC. This codes for CASSEGNRGHEQYF.

The rearrangement uses TRBV7-2 and TRBJ1-1, with D maybe TRBD1 (6 bases). CDR1 and CDR2 (germline): SGHTA, FQGNSA. There are 14 residues in the CDR3. Trimming cost V 3 bases and J 5 bases, with 13 bases left between them. Here the CDR3 reads CASSFTGSETEAFF. The CDR3 region has the DNA TGTGCCAGCAGCTTCACAGGGAGCGAGACTGAAGCTTTCTTT.

CDR3 sequence: CASSPREQETQYF. The CDR3 region has the DNA TGTGCCAGCAGTCCCCGGGAACAAGAGACCCAGTACTTC. This rearrangement joins TRBV6-5 to TRBJ2-5; a weak D match, TRBD2 (5 bases). Between the trimmed V and J ends, which lost 5 bases and 2 bases, there was a span of 9 bases. The CDR3 runs to 13 residues. Per germline, CDR1 MNHEY and CDR2 SVGAGI.

The chain recombines TRBV6-5 with TRBJ2-3; D remains unclear. Germline lookup yields CDR1 MNHEY and CDR2 SVGAGI. This CDR3 is built from 15 residues. The V and J ends lost 0 bases and 0 bases respectively, with 7 bases between them. CDR3 sequence (DNA): TGTGCCAGCAGTTACTCGCGGCATAGCACAGATACGCAGTATTTT. Its translation: CASSYSRHSTDTQYF.